The subject of this entry is one TCR beta chain. Its antigen remains unidentified. This sample is drawn from a study of T-cell memory formation after mild COVID-19. Study outcomes and limitations: Contracting clones from day 15 to 85 showed balanced CD4/CD8; later expanders favored CD4+.

TCRdb independently ran MiXCR on the 5' RACE reads; one entry per CDR3 protein. Seen here are 180,000 or so distinct CDR3 sequences, around 10% observed once, and the top ten hold about 3.8%. The junction had 4 bases not matched to a gene; V was cut back by 3 bases and J by 6 bases. This CDR3 has 13 amino acids. Germline V gene data show CDR1 as KGHSH and CDR2 as LQKENI. The specimen was PBMCs or a T cell subset sorted from them (not recorded which). The chain couples TRBV18 to TRBJ1-1; 7 positions agree with TRBD1. The source of this sequence is a man between 18 and 29 years old who had mild COVID-19 (a few samples of this study predate the infection). Cell type and time point are not known. Written as DNA, the CDR3 is TGTGCCAGCTCACCCGACAGGGAGGCTGAAGCTTTCTTT. Protein product: CASSPDREAEAFF.